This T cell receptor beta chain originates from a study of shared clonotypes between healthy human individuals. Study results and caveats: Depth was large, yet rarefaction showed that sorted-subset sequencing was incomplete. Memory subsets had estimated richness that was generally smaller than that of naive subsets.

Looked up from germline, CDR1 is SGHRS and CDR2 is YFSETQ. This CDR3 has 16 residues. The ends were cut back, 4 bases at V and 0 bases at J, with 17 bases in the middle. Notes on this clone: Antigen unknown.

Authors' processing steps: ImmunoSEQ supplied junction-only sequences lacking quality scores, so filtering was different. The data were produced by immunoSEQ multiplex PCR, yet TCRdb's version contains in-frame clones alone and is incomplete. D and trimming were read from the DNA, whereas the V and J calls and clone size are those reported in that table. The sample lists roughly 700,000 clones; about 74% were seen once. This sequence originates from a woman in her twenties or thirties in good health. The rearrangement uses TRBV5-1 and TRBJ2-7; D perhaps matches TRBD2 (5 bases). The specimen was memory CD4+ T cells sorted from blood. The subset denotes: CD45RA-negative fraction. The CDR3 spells CASSPQPTGSSYEQYF. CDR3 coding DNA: TGCGCCAGCAGCCCACAGCCGACGGGATCCTCCTACGAGCAGTACTTC.